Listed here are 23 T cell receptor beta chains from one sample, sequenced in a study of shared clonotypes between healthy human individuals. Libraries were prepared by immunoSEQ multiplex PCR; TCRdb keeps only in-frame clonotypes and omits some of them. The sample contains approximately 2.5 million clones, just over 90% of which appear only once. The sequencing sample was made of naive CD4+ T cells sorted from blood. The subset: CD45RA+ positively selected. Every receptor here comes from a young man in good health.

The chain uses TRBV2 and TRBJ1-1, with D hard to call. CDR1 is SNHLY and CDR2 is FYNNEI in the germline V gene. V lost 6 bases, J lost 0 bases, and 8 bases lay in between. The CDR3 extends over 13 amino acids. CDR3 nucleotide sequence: TGTGCCAGCAGGGGCGTCATGAACACTGAAGCTTTCTTT. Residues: CASRGVMNTEAFF. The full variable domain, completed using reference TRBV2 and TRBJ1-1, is EPEVTQTPSHQVTQMGQEVILRCVPISNHLYFYWYRQILGQKVEFLVSFYNNEISEKSEIFDDQFSVERPDGSNFTLKIRSTKLEDSAMYFCASRGVMNTEAFFGQGTRLTVV.

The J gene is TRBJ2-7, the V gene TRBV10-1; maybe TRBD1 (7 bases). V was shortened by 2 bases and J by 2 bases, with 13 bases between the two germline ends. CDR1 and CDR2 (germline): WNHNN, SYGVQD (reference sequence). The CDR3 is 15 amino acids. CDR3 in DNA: TGCGCCAGCAGTGAGAACCAGGGGGGACCCTACGAGCAGTACTTC. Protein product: CASSENQGGPYEQYF.

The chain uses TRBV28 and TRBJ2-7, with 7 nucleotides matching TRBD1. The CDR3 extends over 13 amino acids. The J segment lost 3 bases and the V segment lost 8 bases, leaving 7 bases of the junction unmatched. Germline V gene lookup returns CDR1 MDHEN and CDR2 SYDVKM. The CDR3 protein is CASHGTAVYEQYF. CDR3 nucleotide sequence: TGTGCCAGCCACGGGACAGCAGTCTACGAGCAGTACTTC.

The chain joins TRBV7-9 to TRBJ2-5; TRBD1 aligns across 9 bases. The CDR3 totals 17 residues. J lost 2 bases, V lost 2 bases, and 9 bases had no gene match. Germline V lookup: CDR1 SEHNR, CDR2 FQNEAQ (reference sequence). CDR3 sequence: CASSLKGQGPVQETQYF. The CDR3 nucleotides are TGTGCCAGCAGCTTAAAGGGACAGGGACCTGTTCAAGAGACCCAGTACTTC.

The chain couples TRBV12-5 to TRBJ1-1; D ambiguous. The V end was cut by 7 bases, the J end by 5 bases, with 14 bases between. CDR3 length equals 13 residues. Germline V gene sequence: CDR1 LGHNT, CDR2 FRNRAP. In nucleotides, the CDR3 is TGTGCTAGTGCCCCCCTCGTGGTGACTGAAGCTTTCTTT. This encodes CASAPLVVTEAFF.

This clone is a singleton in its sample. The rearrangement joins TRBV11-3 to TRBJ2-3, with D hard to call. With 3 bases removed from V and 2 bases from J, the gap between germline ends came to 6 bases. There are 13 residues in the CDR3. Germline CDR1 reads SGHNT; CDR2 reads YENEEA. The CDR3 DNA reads TGTGCCAGCAGCTTTGGGATCACAGATACGCAGTATTTT. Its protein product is CASSFGITDTQYF.

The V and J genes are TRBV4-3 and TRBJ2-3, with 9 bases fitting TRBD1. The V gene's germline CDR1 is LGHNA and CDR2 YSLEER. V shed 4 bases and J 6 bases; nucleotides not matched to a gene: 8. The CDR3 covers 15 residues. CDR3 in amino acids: CASSLATGGRDTQYF. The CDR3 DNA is TGCGCCAGCAGCCTAGCGACAGGGGGTAGGGATACGCAGTATTTT.

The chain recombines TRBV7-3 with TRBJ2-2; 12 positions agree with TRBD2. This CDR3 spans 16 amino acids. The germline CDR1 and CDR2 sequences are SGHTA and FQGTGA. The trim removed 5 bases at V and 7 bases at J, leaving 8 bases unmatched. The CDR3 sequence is CASSPSTSGGSGELFF. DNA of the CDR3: TGTGCCAGCAGCCCCTCGACTAGCGGGGGTAGCGGGGAGCTGTTTTTT.

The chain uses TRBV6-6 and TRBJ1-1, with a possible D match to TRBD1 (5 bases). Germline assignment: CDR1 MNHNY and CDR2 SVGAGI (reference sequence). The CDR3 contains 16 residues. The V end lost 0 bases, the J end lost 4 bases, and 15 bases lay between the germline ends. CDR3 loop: CASSYSQQVPSTEAFF. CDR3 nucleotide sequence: TGTGCCAGCAGTTACTCCCAACAGGTCCCGAGCACTGAAGCTTTCTTT.

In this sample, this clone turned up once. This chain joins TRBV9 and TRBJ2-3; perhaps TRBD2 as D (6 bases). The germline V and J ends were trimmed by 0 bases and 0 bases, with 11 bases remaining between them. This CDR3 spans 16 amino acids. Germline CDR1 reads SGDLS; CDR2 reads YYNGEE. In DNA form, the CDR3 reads TGTGCCAGCAGCGTAGATAGCGGCACTAGCACAGATACGCAGTATTTT. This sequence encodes CASSVDSGTSTDTQYF. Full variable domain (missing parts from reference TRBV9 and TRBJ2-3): DSGVTQTPKHLITATGQRVTLRCSPRSGDLSVYWYQQSLDQGLQFLIQYYNGEERAKGNILERFSAQQFPDLHSELNLSSLELGDSALYFCASSVDSGTSTDTQYFGPGTRLTVL.

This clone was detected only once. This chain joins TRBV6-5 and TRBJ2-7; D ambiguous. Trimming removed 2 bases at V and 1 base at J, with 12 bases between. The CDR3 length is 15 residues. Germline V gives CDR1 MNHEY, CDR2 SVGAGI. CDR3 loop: CASSYRSSASYEQYF. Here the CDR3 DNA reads TGTGCCAGCAGTTACAGGTCCAGCGCATCCTACGAGCAGTACTTC.

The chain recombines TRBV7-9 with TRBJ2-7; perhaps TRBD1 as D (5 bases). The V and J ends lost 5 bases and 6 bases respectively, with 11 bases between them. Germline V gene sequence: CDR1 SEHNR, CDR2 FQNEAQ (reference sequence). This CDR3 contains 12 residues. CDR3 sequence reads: CASSISQGEQYF. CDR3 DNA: TGTGCCAGCAGCATATCCCAGGGCGAGCAGTACTTC.

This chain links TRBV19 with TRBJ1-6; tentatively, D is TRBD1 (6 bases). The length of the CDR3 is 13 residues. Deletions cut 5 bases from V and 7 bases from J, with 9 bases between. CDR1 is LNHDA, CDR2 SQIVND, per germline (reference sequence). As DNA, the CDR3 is TGTGCCAGTAGTGTGGGGGCAAATTCACCCCTCCACTTT. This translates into CASSVGANSPLHF.

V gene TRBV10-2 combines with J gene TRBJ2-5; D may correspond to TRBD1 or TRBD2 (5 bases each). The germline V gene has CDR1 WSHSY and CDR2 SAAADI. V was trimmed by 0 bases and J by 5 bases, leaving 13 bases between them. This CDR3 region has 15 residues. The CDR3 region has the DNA TGCGCCAGCAGTGAGTCAGCGGTGGGGGTCGAGACCCAGTACTTC. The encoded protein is CASSESAVGVETQYF.

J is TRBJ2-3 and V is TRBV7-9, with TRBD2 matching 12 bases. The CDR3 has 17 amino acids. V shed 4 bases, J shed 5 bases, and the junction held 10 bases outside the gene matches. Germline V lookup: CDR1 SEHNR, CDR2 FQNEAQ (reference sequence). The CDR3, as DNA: TGTGCCAGCAGCTCCAGACTAGCGGGGGTTTGGGGAGATACGCAGTATTTT. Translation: CASSSRLAGVWGDTQYF.

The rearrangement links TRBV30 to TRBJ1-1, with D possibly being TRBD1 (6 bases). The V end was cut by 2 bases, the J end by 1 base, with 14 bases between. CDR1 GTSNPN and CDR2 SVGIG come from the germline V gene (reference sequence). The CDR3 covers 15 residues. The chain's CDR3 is CAWSPPGASNTEAFF. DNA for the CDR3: TGTGCCTGGAGTCCCCCAGGGGCATCGAACACTGAAGCTTTCTTT.

CDR3 sequence: CASSPGRDSTYEQYF. CDR3 DNA: TGTGCCAGCTCACCAGGTCGGGACAGCACCTACGAGCAGTACTTC. J is TRBJ2-7 and V is TRBV18; TRBD1 matches 7 bases. V was clipped by 2 bases and J by 2 bases; unmatched bases: 6. Germline CDR1 reads KGHSH; CDR2 reads LQKENI. This CDR3 has 15 residues. The entire variable domain, with the rest obtained from reference TRBV18 and TRBJ2-7, is as follows: NAGVMQNPRHLVRRRGQEARLRCSPMKGHSHVYWYRQLPEEGLKFMVYLQKENIIDESGMPKERFSAEFPKEGPSILRIQQVVRGDSAAYFCASSPGRDSTYEQYFGPGTRLTVT.

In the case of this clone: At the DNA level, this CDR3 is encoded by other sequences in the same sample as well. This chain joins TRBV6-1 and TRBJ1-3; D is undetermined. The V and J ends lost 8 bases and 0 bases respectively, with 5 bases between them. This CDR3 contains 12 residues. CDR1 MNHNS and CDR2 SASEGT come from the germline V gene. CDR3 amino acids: CASGSSGNTIYF. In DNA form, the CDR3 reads TGTGCCAGCGGCAGCTCTGGAAACACCATATATTTT.

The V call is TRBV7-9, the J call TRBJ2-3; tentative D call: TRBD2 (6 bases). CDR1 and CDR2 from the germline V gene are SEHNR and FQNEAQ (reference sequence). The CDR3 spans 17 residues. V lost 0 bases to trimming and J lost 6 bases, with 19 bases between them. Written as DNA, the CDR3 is TGTGCCAGCAGCTTAGCGACCGCTGGGAGGTGGTCCGATACGCAGTATTTT. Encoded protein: CASSLATAGRWSDTQYF.

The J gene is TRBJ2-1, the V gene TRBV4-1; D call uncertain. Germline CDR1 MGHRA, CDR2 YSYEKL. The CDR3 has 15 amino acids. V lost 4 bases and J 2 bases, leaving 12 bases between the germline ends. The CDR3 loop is CASSLNEDPYNEQFF. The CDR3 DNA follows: TGCGCCAGCAGCCTGAACGAGGACCCCTACAATGAGCAGTTCTTC.

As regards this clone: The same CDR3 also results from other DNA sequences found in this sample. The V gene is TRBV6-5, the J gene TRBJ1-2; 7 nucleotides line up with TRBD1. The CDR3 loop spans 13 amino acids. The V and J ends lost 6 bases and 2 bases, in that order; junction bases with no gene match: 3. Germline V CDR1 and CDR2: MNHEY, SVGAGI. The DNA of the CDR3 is TGTGCCAGCAGGTCAGGGGGGAACTATGGCTACACCTTC. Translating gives CASRSGGNYGYTF.

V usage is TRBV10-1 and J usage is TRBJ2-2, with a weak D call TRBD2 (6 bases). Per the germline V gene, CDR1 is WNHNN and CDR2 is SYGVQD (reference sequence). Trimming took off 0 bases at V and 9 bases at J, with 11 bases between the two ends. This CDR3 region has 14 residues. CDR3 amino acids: CASSESGRSWELFF. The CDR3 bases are TGCGCCAGCAGTGAGTCGGGGAGGTCGTGGGAGCTGTTTTTT.

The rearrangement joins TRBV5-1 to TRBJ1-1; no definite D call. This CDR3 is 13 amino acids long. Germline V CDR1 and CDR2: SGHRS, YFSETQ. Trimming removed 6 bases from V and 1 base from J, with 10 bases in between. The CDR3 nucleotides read TGCGCCAGCAAGGTAGCGGGGAACACTGAAGCTTTCTTT. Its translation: CASKVAGNTEAFF.